This is a list of T cell receptor beta chains from one sample in a study of cytomegalovirus exposure and HLA in healthy donors. Generated by immunoSEQ multiplex PCR, the TCRdb table keeps only in-frame clones and is missing some. The sample comprises some 190,000 clones, 70% to 75% of which are singletons, and about 5% rests with the top ten. Sequencing was performed on PBMCs. The receptors originated from a man aged 25-45 years in good health and CMV-seropositive. Both conserved end residues are part of each CDR3. The order of the fields is V gene, D gene, J gene, CDR3 protein. A D gene is named only where the DNA matches it firmly.

TRBV12-5	-	TRBJ1-2	CASAPSLGGGYTF
TRBV6-1	-	TRBJ2-5	CASRVSETQYF
TRBV6-6	-	TRBJ1-3	CASKEGGFPNTIYF
TRBV4-2	TRBD1	TRBJ1-3	CASTNPALRGDSGNTIYF
TRBV29-1	-	TRBJ2-7	CSVVRGAHSYEQYF
TRBV11-2	-	TRBJ2-2	CASSHGGGTTGELFF
TRBV11-2	TRBD2	TRBJ2-7	CASSRRTSPPSYEQYF
TRBV4-3	TRBD2	TRBJ2-1	CASSHGTSGHNEQFF
TRBV5-1	TRBD2	TRBJ2-7	CASSLAGTSGDESSYEQYF
TRBV5-6	TRBD1	TRBJ1-1	CASRYEGQTEAFF
TRBV9	-	TRBJ2-2	CASSVGGTAPGGELFF
TRBV7-6	TRBD2	TRBJ2-2	CASSSFRTSDLVSGELFF
TRBV6-5	TRBD2	TRBJ2-7	CAVIRDGGVGEQYF
TRBV27	-	TRBJ1-1	CASSSLRGLGNTEAFF
TRBV10-3	TRBD1	TRBJ1-3	CAISRDSSLGHTIYF
TRBV10-3	-	TRBJ1-1	CAITTKGQGNTEAFF
TRBV2	-	TRBJ1-1	CASSERTGHNTEAFF
TRBV6-5	-	TRBJ1-5	CASSYFKGRQPQHF
TRBV6-5	TRBD1	TRBJ2-7	CASSYGTGIPLEQYF
TRBV5-1	TRBD1	TRBJ1-2	CASSFDRGGNGYTF
TRBV4-1	TRBD1	TRBJ1-4	CASSQGQGGFANEKLFF
TRBV10-3	-	TRBJ2-7	CASSLDSTYEQYF
TRBV29-1	TRBD1	TRBJ2-2	CSVGPGQSTGELFF
TRBV7-9	-	TRBJ1-5	CSSTIGQSRPQHF
TRBV4-1	TRBD2	TRBJ2-5	CASSQAGGYQETQYF
TRBV2	-	TRBJ2-2	CASSEGLGGRELFF
TRBV7-2	-	TRBJ2-7	CASSPQGTSYEQYF
TRBV18	TRBD1	TRBJ2-5	CASSGQGASVETQYF
TRBV18	TRBD1	TRBJ2-7	CASSPDRGPYEQYF
TRBV2	TRBD1	TRBJ2-1	CASIWGRGSYNEQFF
TRBV15	-	TRBJ2-5	CATSPTYQETQYF
TRBV19	TRBD2	TRBJ2-7	CASSTPLAGGLYEQYF
TRBV21-1	-	TRBJ2-7	CASGGDPSYEQYF
TRBV6-5	-	TRBJ1-2	CASSYSGVGGYTF
TRBV5-6	-	TRBJ1-2	CASSSQAHYGYTF
TRBV15	TRBD1	TRBJ1-5	CATSRVQGAQAYQPQHF
TRBV5-6	-	TRBJ2-1	CASSLELAWSSYNEQFF
TRBV28	-	TRBJ2-7	CASRPFDSGYEQYF
TRBV29-1	-	TRBJ2-7	CSVAGDLWYEQYF
TRBV4-2	-	TRBJ1-2	CASSQGDLRAQNIYGYTF